This T cell receptor (beta chain) emerged from a study of identical twins. Study-wide findings and caveats: Carriage of fewer insertions was seen in abundant cord blood beta clonotypes, whereas memory repertoires showed none.

V lost 7 bases, J lost 7 bases, and 15 bases stayed unmatched. CDR1 is MNHNS and CDR2 is SASEGT in the germline V gene. The CDR3 extends over 15 amino acids. Carrying unique molecular identifiers, the cDNA also gained a universal primer site through template switching. TCRdb redid the calling of the 5' RACE reads with MiXCR, one entry per CDR3 protein. The sample yields 550,000 to 700,000 distinct CDR3 sequences, approximately 21% seen once. A note on this clonotype: Its matching antigen is unknown.

Donors uniformly comprised healthy Caucasians. These records were also assigned to another study, of T cells expressing NK-cell markers.

V gene TRBV6-1 combines with J gene TRBJ2-7; 8 nucleotides match TRBD2. The TCR originated in a woman under 30 in good health. The specimen was PBMCs. The CDR3 bases are TGTGCCAGCATTGGCCTGTCGGGAGGGCCCCGGGAGCAGTACTTC. Its translation is CASIGLSGGPREQYF.